This T cell receptor (beta chain) was sequenced during a study of cytomegalovirus exposure and HLA in healthy donors. PCR primers comprised 60 Vbeta and 13 Jbeta primers. The data were produced by immunoSEQ multiplex PCR, yet TCRdb's version contains in-frame clones alone and is incomplete. There are approximately 160,000 clones in the sample; 65% to 70% occur only once, and less than 5% lies in the top ten. The germline V gene has CDR1 MNHEY and CDR2 SMNVEV (reference sequence). V shed 5 bases and J 4 bases; nucleotides not matched to a gene: 7. This CDR3 has 14 residues. The rearrangement uses TRBV27 and TRBJ1-2; 7 positions agree with TRBD1. The sequenced sample was PBMCs. This clonotype was obtained from a woman aged 18-29 years in good health and CMV-seropositive. The CDR3 nucleotides are TGTGCCAGCAGTATAAGACAGGGAGTCTATGGCTACACCTTC. As protein: CASSIRQGVYGYTF.